The 9 T cell receptor beta chains reported below all come from one sample, sequenced in a study of cytomegalovirus exposure and HLA in healthy donors. The primer mix had 60 Vbeta and 13 Jbeta primers. Generated by immunoSEQ multiplex PCR, the TCRdb table keeps only in-frame clones and is missing some. The data contain roughly 130,000 clones, 80% of them seen just once; the ten biggest clones take up 1%. Sample: PBMCs. The receptors shown here come from a middle-aged man in good health and CMV-seronegative.

The CDR3 DNA follows: TGCGCCAGCAGCCATGACAGGGCTAATTCACCCCTCCACTTT. Translated: CASSHDRANSPLHF. The chain couples TRBV4-1 to TRBJ1-6, with 7 positions matching TRBD1. Germline V gene lookup returns CDR1 MGHRA and CDR2 YSYEKL. With 3 bases clipped from V and 6 bases from J, the junction kept 2 bases outside the gene matches. The CDR3 totals 14 residues.

This clone was seen a few times. The chain joins TRBV28 to TRBJ2-3, with TRBD2 identical over 14 bases. CDR1 and CDR2 (germline): MDHEN, SYDVKM. This CDR3 has 17 residues. V lost 10 bases, J lost 1 base, and 10 bases stayed unmatched. CDR3 loop: CAKAGTSGRGGTDTQYF. The CDR3 DNA follows: TGTGCCAAAGCCGGGACTAGCGGGAGAGGCGGCACAGATACGCAGTATTTT.

The chain combines TRBV7-8 with TRBJ2-1, with 8 bases identical to TRBD2. The CDR3 runs 16 residues. V was clipped by 5 bases and J by 6 bases; unmatched bases: 12. Germline loops: CDR1 SGHVS, CDR2 FQNEAQ. CDR3 DNA sequence: TGTGCCAGCAGCCTTCCCATGGCGGGAGGATCCAATGAGCAGTTCTTC. Its translation: CASSLPMAGGSNEQFF.

The chain uses TRBV5-1 and TRBJ1-4; unclear D gene. CDR1 and CDR2 (germline): SGHRS, YFSETQ. Trimming stripped 4 bases from V and 7 bases from J, with 17 bases between. The length of the CDR3 is 15 residues. CDR3 DNA: TGCGCCAGCAGCCCTACCCGGGCGGCGGGTGAAAAACTGTTTTTT. Translation gives CASSPTRAAGEKLFF.

The chain has TRBV11-2 and TRBJ1-2, with 8 bases identical to TRBD1. Trimming at V came to 5 bases and at J to 8 bases, leaving 13 bases not matched to a gene. This CDR3 comprises 15 residues. The germline CDR1 and CDR2 sequences are SGHAT and FQNNGV. The CDR3 bases are TGTGCCAGCAGCCTGATTGGGTCAGGGGGCGACGGCTACACCTTC. Encoded protein: CASSLIGSGGDGYTF.

The chain joins TRBV2 to TRBJ2-7; D possibly corresponds to TRBD2 (6 bases). The CDR3 has 14 amino acids. Trimming removed 7 bases from V and 6 bases from J, with 19 bases in between. CDR1 SNHLY and CDR2 FYNNEI come from the germline V gene. The CDR3 sequence: CASTRDSRTSEQYF. The CDR3 DNA reads as TGTGCCAGCACCCGGGACTCACGAACGTCCGAGCAGTACTTC.

The gene calls are TRBV7-2 and TRBJ2-1; 7 bases are a match to TRBD2. There are 16 residues in the CDR3. Germline V gene data show CDR1 as SGHTA and CDR2 as FQGNSA. After removal of 5 bases from V and 2 bases from J, the junction contained 9 bases not matched to a gene. The CDR3 region is CASSRILAVPYNEQFF. CDR3 DNA: TGTGCCAGCAGCCGCATCCTAGCGGTACCCTACAATGAGCAGTTCTTC.

The CDR3 loop is CASSEASVGEPNTEAFF. CDR3 bases: TGTGCCAGCAGTGAAGCGTCCGTTGGGGAGCCGAACACTGAAGCTTTCTTT. V and J are TRBV6-1 and TRBJ1-1, with D unresolved. CDR3 length: 17 amino acids. CDR1 and CDR2 from the germline V gene are MNHNS and SASEGT. The V gene lost 0 bases and the J gene lost 1 base, with 15 bases spanning the gap.

V usage is TRBV28 and J usage is TRBJ1-4, with D unclear. The CDR3 loop spans 14 amino acids. Germline V gene lookup returns CDR1 MDHEN and CDR2 SYDVKM. V gave up 2 bases and J gave up 7 bases, with 11 bases separating them. CDR3 protein: CASSLIRAGEKLFF. As DNA, the CDR3 is TGTGCCAGCAGTTTAATCCGGGCGGGTGAAAAACTGTTTTTT. The full variable domain, with the rest looked up from reference TRBV28 and TRBJ1-4, is DVKVTQSSRYLVKRTGEKVFLECVQDMDHENMFWYRQDPGLGLRLIYFSYDVKMKEKGDIPEGYSVSREKKERFSLILESASTNQTSMYLCASSLIRAGEKLFFGSGTQLSVL.